Listed here are 14 T cell receptor beta chains from one sample, sequenced in a study of cytomegalovirus exposure and HLA in healthy donors. In the PCR, 60 Vbeta and 13 Jbeta primers were used. Clones were read by immunoSEQ multiplex PCR, and TCRdb kept only the in-frame ones, dropping some. There are some 120,000 clones in the sample; approximately 80% occur only once, and over 2% lies in the top ten. Sequences were obtained from PBMCs. The receptor set was obtained from a man aged 30-40 years in good health and CMV-seronegative.

The chain has TRBV27 and TRBJ2-7; 14 bases match TRBD2. Germline CDR1 is MNHEY and CDR2 is SMNVEV (reference sequence). V dropped 2 bases and J dropped 4; count of bases not matched to a gene: 7. This CDR3 region has 17 residues. CDR3 sequence: CASSLTGLAGERYEQYF. In DNA form, the CDR3 reads TGTGCCAGCAGTTTAACGGGACTAGCGGGAGAACGGTACGAGCAGTACTTC.

This clone has a single count. V is TRBV4-1 and J is TRBJ2-1, with 12 bases that match TRBD2. CDR1 and CDR2 (germline): MGHRA, YSYEKL. With 4 bases clipped from V and 5 bases from J, the junction kept 18 bases outside the gene matches. This CDR3 contains 20 residues. The CDR3 reads CASSRRTSGTSSVLNNEQFF. CDR3 bases: TGCGCCAGCAGCCGCAGGACTAGCGGGACCTCTTCGGTCTTAAACAATGAGCAGTTCTTC.

The CDR3 is CASSQDRTPAQYF. The CDR3 region has the DNA TGCGCCAGCAGCCAAGATCGGACACCAGCGCAGTATTTT. This chain connects TRBV4-3 to TRBJ2-3, with D tentatively TRBD1 (5 bases). V lost 0 bases and J 10 bases, leaving 11 bases between the germline ends. This CDR3 is built from 13 residues. CDR1 and CDR2 (germline): LGHNA, YSLEER.

This chain connects TRBV14 to TRBJ1-2; tentatively, D is TRBD1 (6 bases). Germline-derived CDR1 and CDR2 are SGHDN and FVKESK. The CDR3 covers 18 residues. Trimming shortened V by 3 bases and J by 0 bases, and 20 bases separated the two germline ends. The CDR3 coding sequence is TGTGCCAGCAGCCACCCCGGGGGGCGAGGACCTACTAACTATGGCTACACCTTC. Translation: CASSHPGGRGPTNYGYTF.

In this sample, this clone turned up a few times. V usage is TRBV27 and J usage is TRBJ2-5; 11 bases align to TRBD2. The CDR3 extends over 15 amino acids. Germline V gives CDR1 MNHEY, CDR2 SMNVEV (reference sequence). V lost 4 bases, J lost 4 bases, and 5 bases stayed unmatched. Here the CDR3 reads CASSSRLAGLETQYF. CDR3 nucleotide sequence: TGTGCCAGCAGTTCTAGACTAGCGGGACTAGAGACCCAGTACTTC.

The rearrangement links TRBV19 to TRBJ2-7, with a tentative D call TRBD1 (6 bases). Germline V gene lookup returns CDR1 LNHDA and CDR2 SQIVND (reference sequence). With 6 bases removed from V and 5 bases from J, the gap between germline ends came to 11 bases. CDR3 length: 12 amino acids. The CDR3: CASSQQGHEQYF. The CDR3 DNA is TGTGCCAGTAGCCAACAGGGTCACGAGCAGTACTTC.

The chain uses TRBV20-1 and TRBJ2-1; D not certain. CDR1 is DFQATT, CDR2 SNEGSKA, per germline (reference sequence). The CDR3 runs 10 residues. Trimming stripped 2 bases from V and 7 bases from J, with 3 bases between. CDR3 sequence (DNA): TGCAGTGCTAGACAGAATGAGCAGTTCTTC. Encoded protein: CSARQNEQFF.

The chain recombines TRBV10-2 with TRBJ2-1; no firm D call. The CDR3 consists of 14 residues. The germline V and J ends were trimmed by 6 bases and 4 bases, with 13 bases remaining between them. Germline loops: CDR1 WSHSY, CDR2 SAAADI. Here the CDR3 reads CASSEDSSYNEQFF. CDR3 nucleotides: TGCGCCAGCAGCGAGGATTCTAGTTACAATGAGCAGTTCTTC.

The chain combines TRBV7-6 with TRBJ1-2; 7 positions agree with TRBD1. V lost 6 bases, J lost 3 bases, and 10 bases stayed unmatched. This CDR3 spans 15 amino acids. The germline gives CDR1 SGHVS, CDR2 FNYEAQ. CDR3 region: CASSLTQQGYYGYTF. The DNA for the CDR3 is TGTGCCAGCAGTCTTACCCAACAGGGGTACTATGGCTACACCTTC.

The chain combines TRBV4-1 with TRBJ1-2; no reliable D call. V was clipped by 0 bases and J by 2 bases, with 13 bases between them. This CDR3 is built from 16 residues. The germline gives CDR1 MGHRA, CDR2 YSYEKL. Written as DNA, the CDR3 is TGCGCCAGCAGCCAAGATTCGCGAGAGAAAAACTATGGCTACACCTTC. Its translation: CASSQDSREKNYGYTF.

This chain uses TRBV30 with TRBJ2-3; the D gene is possibly TRBD2 (5 bases). The CDR3 sequence is 12 residues long. Germline V gives CDR1 GTSNPN, CDR2 SVGIG (reference sequence). The ends were cut back, 2 bases at V and 6 bases at J, with 9 bases in the middle. CDR3 coding DNA: TGTGCCTGGAGTTCGGGGTCGGATACGCAGTATTTT. Protein product: CAWSSGSDTQYF.

The chain employs TRBV5-6 and TRBJ1-5, with D possibly matching TRBD1 (6 bases). The CDR3 totals 14 residues. The V gene's germline CDR1 is SGHDT and CDR2 YYEEEE. Trimming cost V 0 bases and J 9 bases, with 13 bases left between them. The CDR3: CASSLDRAPGPQHF. The CDR3 DNA is TGTGCCAGCAGCTTGGACAGGGCTCCCGGGCCCCAGCATTTT. Full variable domain (outside the CDR3, taken from reference TRBV5-6 and TRBJ1-5): DAGVTQSPTHLIKTRGQQVTLRCSPKSGHDTVSWYQQALGQGPQFIFQYYEEEERQRGNFPDRFSGHQFPNYSSELNVNALLLGDSALYLCASSLDRAPGPQHFGDGTRLSIL.

The genes are TRBV19 and TRBJ1-1; no reliable D call. From germline, CDR1 is LNHDA and CDR2 SQIVND (reference sequence). The CDR3 has 14 residues. Trimming stripped 2 bases from V and 4 bases from J, with 11 bases between. This CDR3 is CASSINGGFTEAFF. In DNA form, the CDR3 reads TGTGCCAGTAGTATAAACGGCGGATTCACTGAAGCTTTCTTT. Filled out from reference TRBV19 and TRBJ1-1, the complete variable domain reads DGGITQSPKYLFRKEGQNVTLSCEQNLNHDAMYWYRQDPGQGLRLIYYSQIVNDFQKGDIAEGYSVSREKKESFPLTVTSAQKNPTAFYLCASSINGGFTEAFFGQGTRLTVV.

The count of this clone is one. The rearrangement links TRBV11-2 to TRBJ1-2, with 9 bases identical to TRBD1. The CDR3 totals 16 residues. Germline V gene data show CDR1 as SGHAT and CDR2 as FQNNGV. The ends lost 3 bases at V and 3 bases at J; junction bases unmatched: 8. The CDR3 region is CASSFLRDREDYGYTF. The CDR3 DNA follows: TGTGCCAGCAGCTTTCTCCGGGACAGGGAGGACTATGGCTACACCTTC.